This T cell receptor beta chain appears in the sequencing data of a study of CD8 T cells in Susac syndrome. Study-wide points: The study recognized that its TCR sequencing and HLA analysis covered a relatively small number of individuals.

Sequencing targeted TCR beta in T cells from blood (CD8+ and CD4+). Controls matched for sex and age were healthy donors. On this clonotype itself: Its antigen is undetermined.

The CDR3 runs 16 residues. J was trimmed by 4 bases and V by 4 bases; bases with no gene match: 9. Germline values: CDR1 SGHAT, CDR2 FQNNGV. It was with random hexamers that roughly 0.45 to 1 ug RNA was reverse transcribed. Coverage of TCR beta CDR3 amplification by immunoSEQ multiplex PCR extended to 54 Vbeta and 13 Jbeta. MiXCR was run by TCRdb on the immunoSEQ multiplex PCR reads, yielding one entry per CDR3 protein. The table lists 130,000 to 150,000 distinct CDR3 sequences, around 94% of them singletons. The TCR comes from a human donor in good health. Input material: CD4+ T cells from PBMCs. The chain combines TRBV11-2 with TRBJ2-3; 9 positions match TRBD1. For the CDR3, the DNA is TGTGCCAGCAGCTCAACCCGGGACAGGGTTTCAGATACGCAGTATTTT. It encodes CASSSTRDRVSDTQYF.